This TCR beta chain is from a study of siplizumab effects on memory and regulatory T cells. The V gene's germline CDR1 is SGHTA and CDR2 FQGTGA. The length of the CDR3 is 17 residues. J was trimmed by 2 bases and V by 4 bases; bases with no gene match: 6. Findings of the study overall: An assignable phenotype, naive or memory, was missing from roughly 76-95% of proliferating CD4+ or CD8+ clones.

The data were produced by immunoSEQ multiplex PCR, yet TCRdb's version contains in-frame clones alone and is incomplete. The table includes 85,000 or so clones, 95% detected once. Turning to this clone: What it binds is not known.

The sequenced sample was CD8+ T cells sorted from blood. This TCR was sampled from a human donor in good health. V usage is TRBV7-3 and J usage is TRBJ2-5; 14 positions agree with TRBD2. The CDR3 here is CASSSIGLAGGQETQYF. The CDR3 nucleotides are TGTGCCAGCAGCTCAATTGGACTAGCGGGAGGTCAAGAGACCCAGTACTTC.